The 25 T cell receptor beta chains listed next were all sequenced from one sample in a study of T-cell reconstitution after alpha-beta-depleted transplantation in children. A TCRbeta library incorporating unique molecular identifiers was prepared. Using its own MiXCR run on the PCR reads, TCRdb lists one record per CDR3 protein. Found here are 200,000 or so distinct CDR3 sequences, 6.6% of them singletons; the top ten hold about 5.5%. Sequenced here: PBMCs, sampled before TCRalphabeta/CD19-depleted stem cell transplant. The source of these receptors is a boy between 2 and 15 years old with acute lymphoblastic leukemia, due to receive a stem cell transplant.

This clonotype showed up many times. This chain joins TRBV6-5 and TRBJ2-1, with D possibly matching TRBD2 (6 bases). This CDR3 contains 16 residues. V shed 7 bases and J shed 0 bases, with 16 bases lying between them. Germline V CDR1 and CDR2: MNHEY, SVGAGI. The chain's CDR3 is CASTYLAASSYNEQFF. CDR3 nucleotides: TGTGCCAGCACCTACTTAGCGGCAAGCTCCTACAATGAGCAGTTCTTC.

This clonotype showed up many times. The chain combines TRBV6-2 or TRBV6-3 with TRBJ2-7, with D possibly TRBD2 on 5 matching bases. Germline loops: CDR1 MNHEY, CDR2 SVGEGT. V lost 5 bases to trimming and J lost 2 bases, with 13 bases between them. This CDR3 has 14 residues. CDR3 DNA sequence: TGTGCCAGCAGTCTGAACGGGGTGACCTACGAGCAGTACTTC. It codes for CASSLNGVTYEQYF.

This clonotype occurred many times. The chain is built from TRBV12-3 or TRBV12-4 and TRBJ2-7; 7 bases line up with TRBD1. V was pared by 0 bases and J by 4 bases, with 6 bases of the junction left unmatched. The CDR3 contains 15 residues. CDR3 nucleotides: TGTGCCAGCAGTTTAGCTGGGACAGACCTTTACGAGCAGTACTTC. Its translation is CASSLAGTDLYEQYF.

This clonotype has at least ten counts. This chain's CDR3 is CASRPVGDEQFF. As DNA, the CDR3 is TGTGCCAGCAGGCCCGTCGGGGATGAGCAGTTCTTC. V and J are TRBV11-3 and TRBJ2-1; TRBD2 is a possible D gene (5 bases). The CDR3 sequence is 12 residues long. Germline assignment: CDR1 SGHNT and CDR2 YENEEA. V dropped 6 bases and J dropped 8 bases, with 11 bases sitting between them.

This chain uses TRBV10-3 with TRBJ2-3; D uncertain. The CDR3 consists of 16 residues. Germline-derived CDR1 and CDR2 are ENHRY and SYGVKD. V lost 2 bases to trimming and J lost 0 bases, with 12 bases between them. The CDR3 here is CAISEKGSSSTDTQYF. The CDR3 region has the DNA TGTGCCATCAGTGAGAAAGGCAGTTCTAGCACAGATACGCAGTATTTT.

This clonotype was recorded at least ten times. The gene calls are TRBV28 and TRBJ2-7; 10 bases align to TRBD1. J lost 2 bases, V lost 6 bases, and 7 bases had no gene match. From germline, CDR1 is MDHEN and CDR2 SYDVKM. CDR3 size: 15 residues. Here the CDR3 DNA reads TGTGCCAGCAGCCCGGCGGGACAGGGGACCTACGAGCAGTACTTC. Translated: CASSPAGQGTYEQYF.

This clonotype has more than one count but fewer than ten. CDR3 residues: CASSQDRVANEQFF. CDR3 nucleotide sequence: TGTGCCAGCAGCCAAGATCGGGTCGCCAATGAGCAGTTCTTC. The chain joins TRBV4-2 to TRBJ2-1; D is unresolved. This CDR3 region has 14 residues. V was shortened by 0 bases and J by 6 bases, with 9 bases between the two germline ends. CDR1 is LGHNA, CDR2 YNFKEQ, per germline.

The table lists this clonotype with many counts. The chain couples TRBV7-2 to TRBJ2-1; D remains unclear. The CDR3 runs to 14 residues. Per germline, CDR1 SGHTA and CDR2 FQGNSA. Trimming stripped 1 base from V and 9 bases from J, with 13 bases between. The CDR3 region has the DNA TGTGCCAGCAGCTTAGTATGGCGATCGGGTGAGCAGTTCTTC. It translates to CASSLVWRSGEQFF.

This clonotype was detected many times. This chain uses TRBV28 with TRBJ2-3; 7 bases align to TRBD2. Germline V gene sequence: CDR1 MDHEN, CDR2 SYDVKM. The J segment lost 1 base and the V segment lost 7 bases, leaving 5 bases of the junction unmatched. The CDR3 is 14 residues long. The CDR3 sequence: CASIPGGGTDTQYF. The CDR3 bases are TGTGCCAGCATCCCGGGGGGTGGCACAGATACGCAGTATTTT.

This clonotype appeared many times. The V call is TRBV5-1, the J call TRBJ2-1; 9 bases fit TRBD1. CDR1 and CDR2 (germline): SGHRS, YFSETQ. The CDR3 has 14 amino acids. V dropped 4 bases and J dropped 7; count of bases not matched to a gene: 6. The CDR3 loop is CASSPGTGRNEQFF. CDR3 sequence (DNA): TGCGCCAGCAGCCCCGGGACAGGGAGGAATGAGCAGTTCTTC.

This clonotype has ten or more counts. The rearrangement joins TRBV4-2 to TRBJ1-3; D not resolved. The CDR3 extends over 14 amino acids. The germline V gene encodes CDR1 LGHNA and CDR2 YNFKEQ. V lost 8 bases and J 4 bases, leaving 15 bases between the germline ends. The CDR3 here is CASAPTHVGNTIYF. In DNA, the CDR3 is TGTGCCAGCGCTCCAACTCACGTCGGAAACACCATATATTTT.

J is TRBJ2-5 and V is TRBV7-8; D is undetermined. The CDR3 consists of 13 residues. CDR1 SGHVS and CDR2 FQNEAQ come from the germline V gene. V shed 3 bases and J shed 4 bases, with 9 bases lying between them. CDR3 in amino acids: CASSFRARETQYF. DNA of the CDR3: TGTGCCAGCAGCTTCCGGGCCCGAGAGACCCAGTACTTC.

The V gene is TRBV27, the J gene TRBJ2-7; possibly TRBD2 for D (5 bases). V lost 3 bases, J lost 4 bases, and 10 bases lay in between. Per germline, CDR1 MNHEY and CDR2 SMNVEV (reference sequence). This CDR3 has 13 amino acids. In DNA, the CDR3 is TGTGCCAGCAGTTTTGGGAGAGCTTACGAGCAGTACTTC. Protein product: CASSFGRAYEQYF.

The J gene is TRBJ2-3, the V gene TRBV30; 10 nucleotides align to TRBD2. Per the germline V gene, CDR1 is GTSNPN and CDR2 is SVGIG (reference sequence). J gave up 6 bases and V 6 bases, and 18 bases lay outside the gene matches. The CDR3 loop spans 17 amino acids. The CDR3 loop is CACTPFGAGGPTDTQYF. Written as DNA, the CDR3 is TGTGCCTGTACCCCCTTTGGAGCGGGAGGGCCCACGGATACGCAGTATTTT.

This clonotype was seen a few times. The chain couples TRBV28 to TRBJ2-7; 9 bases line up with TRBD2. The CDR3 runs 18 residues. V was pared by 2 bases and J by 1 base, with 12 bases of the junction left unmatched. Germline V CDR1 and CDR2: MDHEN, SYDVKM. The CDR3 here is CASSLAVGLAGLSYEQYF. The CDR3 nucleotides read TGTGCCAGCAGTTTAGCGGTTGGGCTAGCGGGACTATCCTACGAGCAGTACTTC.

The chain combines TRBV5-1 with TRBJ2-3, with 12 bases fitting TRBD2. Germline V CDR1 and CDR2: SGHRS, YFSETQ. With V trimmed by 4 bases and J by 4 bases, 7 bases remained unmatched. The CDR3 consists of 16 residues. The CDR3 sequence is CASSSKLAGGADTQYF. Here the CDR3 DNA reads TGCGCCAGCAGCAGCAAACTAGCGGGGGGTGCAGATACGCAGTATTTT.

This clonotype was counted ten times or more. CDR3 loop: CSVKRTAEGTDTQYF. In DNA form, the CDR3 reads TGCAGCGTCAAGCGGACAGCGGAGGGCACAGATACGCAGTATTTT. This chain connects TRBV29-1 to TRBJ2-3; possible D gene TRBD1, 6 bases. CDR1 is SQVTM and CDR2 is ANQGSEA in the germline V gene. The CDR3 extends over 15 amino acids. Trimming pared 6 bases from V and 1 base from J, leaving 17 bases between.

V and J are TRBV4-2 and TRBJ2-1; the D gene is possibly TRBD1 (5 bases). CDR1 LGHNA and CDR2 YNFKEQ come from the germline V gene. This CDR3 contains 14 residues. V was trimmed by 0 bases and J by 6 bases, leaving 9 bases between them. This CDR3 is CASSQDGARNEQFF. In DNA form, the CDR3 reads TGTGCCAGCAGCCAAGATGGGGCCCGCAATGAGCAGTTCTTC.

This clonotype showed up many times. The chain carries TRBV5-1 and TRBJ2-1; TRBD2 matches 13 bases. Germline loops: CDR1 SGHRS, CDR2 YFSETQ. The trim removed 0 bases at V and 15 bases at J, leaving 12 bases unmatched. CDR3 length: 16 residues. In nucleotides, the CDR3 is TGCGCCAGCAGCTTGGCCCCCACTAGCGGGGGGGCCCTCGTGTTCTTC. It translates to CASSLAPTSGGALVFF.

This clonotype was recorded at least ten times. V gene TRBV24-1 combines with J gene TRBJ2-2; D not certain. The CDR3 loop spans 15 amino acids. Germline CDR1 is KGHDR and CDR2 is SFDVKD. Between the trimmed V and J ends, which lost 5 bases and 5 bases, there was a span of 14 bases. Written as DNA, the CDR3 is TGTGCCACCAGTGTTAATATACCCGGAACCGGGGAGCTGTTTTTT. It specifies CATSVNIPGTGELFF.

To note about this clonotype: This may stem from a read error, because a much larger clone lies one nucleotide away. The chain is built from TRBV7-2 and TRBJ1-3; no clear D. The CDR3 contains 13 residues. Germline values: CDR1 SGHTA, CDR2 FQGNSA. DNA of the CDR3: TGTGCCACCAGCTTAGGGTTAGGAAACACCATATATTTT. The encoded protein is CATSLGLGNTIYF. Filled out from reference TRBV7-2 and TRBJ1-3, the complete variable domain reads GAGVSQSPSNKVTEKGKDVELRCDPISGHTALYWYRQSLGQGLEFLIYFQGNSAPDKSGLPSDRFSAERTGGSVSTLTIQRTQQEDSAVYLCATSLGLGNTIYFGEGSWLTVV.

The chain links TRBV7-9 to TRBJ1-3; TRBD1 matches 7 bases. Germline V gene lookup returns CDR1 SEHNR and CDR2 FQNEAQ (reference sequence). The ends lost 5 bases at V and 7 bases at J; junction bases unmatched: 11. The CDR3 extends over 15 amino acids. CDR3 loop: CASSARTGDRNTIYF. Written as DNA, the CDR3 is TGTGCCAGCAGCGCCAGGACAGGAGATAGGAACACCATATATTTT.

In its sample, this clonotype was seen many times. The chain has TRBV27 and TRBJ1-2; D is undetermined. V was cut by 4 bases and J by 5 bases, with 14 bases left in between. The CDR3 extends over 14 amino acids. CDR1 is MNHEY and CDR2 is SMNVEV in the germline V gene (reference sequence). Here the CDR3 reads CASSYSVDEYGYTF. The CDR3, as DNA: TGTGCCAGCAGTTATTCCGTGGACGAGTATGGCTACACCTTC.

Regarding this clonotype: A much larger clone differs by one base, so this may be a read error. The chain combines TRBV4-3 with TRBJ2-1, with no clear D. V lost 4 bases to trimming and J lost 6 bases, with 4 bases between them. Germline CDR1 and CDR2: LGHNA and YSLEER. The length of the CDR3 is 11 residues. CDR3 residues: CASSRCNEQFF. In nucleotides, the CDR3 is TGCGCCAGCAGCCGGTGCAATGAGCAGTTCTTC.

This clonotype has a handful of counts. The rearrangement joins TRBV2 to TRBJ1-5; a possible D gene is TRBD1 (5 bases). Per the germline V gene, CDR1 is SNHLY and CDR2 is FYNNEI. V lost 9 bases, J lost 4 bases, and 13 bases lay in between. The length of the CDR3 is 13 residues. CDR3 DNA: TGTGCCAGTGGGGCAAACCTGAATCAGCCCCAGCATTTT. Translated, it gives CASGANLNQPQHF.